In this sample, the clone carrying this T cell receptor beta chain turned up a few times. The data were obtained in a study of spatial heterogeneity in lung cancer. Study at large: PBMC samples from follow-up, when available, were sequenced at a median of about two years post-resection.

The CDR3 consists of 11 residues. V was cut by 1 base and J by 7 bases, with 4 bases left in between. Germline assignment: CDR1 SEHNR and CDR2 FQNEAQ (reference sequence). TCRdb called the 5' RACE reads again in MiXCR, with one record for every CDR3 protein. The sample consists of roughly 110,000 distinct CDR3 sequences, 10% to 11% of them appearing once. As for time point: blood at routine non-recurrence follow-up after resection. The specimen comprised PBMCs, sampled at follow-up. The sequence came from a female donor with early-stage non-small cell lung cancer. The V and J genes are TRBV7-9 and TRBJ1-1, with no clear D. The CDR3 spells CASSLEDEAFF. CDR3 sequence (DNA): TGTGCCAGCAGCTTAGAGGATGAAGCTTTCTTT. The full variable domain, rest sourced from reference TRBV7-9 and TRBJ1-1, is DTGVSQNPRHKITKRGQNVTFRCDPISEHNRLYWYRQTLGQGPEFLTYFQNEAQLEKSRLLSDRFSAERPKGSFSTLEIQRTEQGDSAMYLCASSLEDEAFFGQGTRLTVV.